These 8 T cell receptor beta chains share one sample of origin, sequenced in a study of T-cell reconstitution after alpha-beta-depleted transplantation in children. TCRbeta library construction was performed incorporating unique molecular identifiers. TCRdb recomputed calls from the PCR reads with MiXCR, one row per CDR3 protein. The top ten hold under 30% of the sample, which has around 420,000 distinct CDR3 sequences, 15% to 20% seen once. The source was PBMCs, mostly from graft donor cells, collected 360 days after TCRalphabeta/CD19-depleted stem cell transplant. The receptors originated from a boy younger than two who had a stem cell transplant for Wiskott-Aldrich syndrome, so the T cells may come from the graft donor.

This clonotype was detected a few times. This sequence joins TRBV6-5 and TRBJ2-5; 8 bases are a match to TRBD1. Germline V gene sequence: CDR1 MNHEY, CDR2 SVGAGI. The CDR3 has 14 amino acids. V gave up 2 bases and J gave up 6 bases; unmatched junction bases: 5. The CDR3 sequence is CASSYPRQGKTQYF. The CDR3 region has the DNA TGTGCCAGCAGTTACCCCCGACAGGGGAAGACCCAGTACTTC.

The chain uses TRBV5-1 and TRBJ1-6; maybe TRBD1 (5 bases). V lost 0 bases and J 5 bases, leaving 6 bases between the germline ends. Germline V gene sequence: CDR1 SGHRS, CDR2 YFSETQ. CDR3 length: 14 residues. The CDR3: CASSLGQHNSPLHF. The CDR3, as DNA: TGCGCCAGCAGCTTGGGACAGCATAATTCACCCCTCCACTTT.

The chain is built from TRBV7-9 and TRBJ2-7; weak D call: TRBD1 (5 bases). The CDR3 consists of 15 residues. V was trimmed by 2 bases and J by 6 bases, leaving 17 bases between them. Germline CDR1 and CDR2: SEHNR and FQNEAQ (reference sequence). CDR3 loop: CASSLMGSTDREQYF. As DNA, the CDR3 is TGTGCCAGCAGCTTAATGGGGTCGACAGACCGCGAGCAGTACTTC.

The chain joins TRBV5-1 to TRBJ1-1; no clear D gene. The germline CDR1 and CDR2 sequences are SGHRS and YFSETQ. V was cut by 0 bases and J by 0 bases, with 12 bases left in between. The CDR3 has 16 residues. CDR3 sequence reads: CASSLAGREMNTEAFF. Written as DNA, the CDR3 is TGCGCCAGCAGCTTGGCCGGGAGGGAAATGAACACTGAAGCTTTCTTT.

This clonotype appeared a few times. The V call is TRBV7-9, the J call TRBJ2-5, with a tentative D call TRBD2 (5 bases). Germline V gene data show CDR1 as SEHNR and CDR2 as FQNEAQ (reference sequence). The CDR3 runs to 14 residues. Trimming took 0 bases from V and 7 from J, leaving 12 bases between them. CDR3 DNA sequence: TGTGCCAGCAGCTTAGCCGTTTCCGAGGGGACCCAGTACTTC. Its protein is CASSLAVSEGTQYF.

This clonotype turned up a few times. The chain is built from TRBV18 and TRBJ2-7; D unresolved. The CDR3 is 12 amino acids. Trimming pared 7 bases from V and 6 bases from J, leaving 13 bases between. Germline V gives CDR1 KGHSH, CDR2 LQKENI. In nucleotides, the CDR3 is TGTGCCAGCTTAGGGCGGCGAGGCGAGCAGTACTTC. Amino acid sequence: CASLGRRGEQYF. The full variable domain, in which reference TRBV18 and TRBJ2-7 provide the parts outside the CDR3, is NAGVMQNPRHLVRRRGQEARLRCSPMKGHSHVYWYRQLPEEGLKFMVYLQKENIIDESGMPKERFSAEFPKEGPSILRIQQVVRGDSAAYFCASLGRRGEQYFGPGTRLTVT.

This clonotype has just a few counts. The rearrangement joins TRBV9 to TRBJ2-3; TRBD2 matches 7 bases. Germline CDR1 is SGDLS and CDR2 is YYNGEE. V lost 4 bases to trimming and J lost 5 bases; unmatched junction nucleotides: 16. CDR3 length: 17 amino acids. The CDR3 is CASSRRAGSGEVDTQYF. For the CDR3, the DNA is TGTGCCAGCAGCCGACGCGCGGGGAGCGGGGAGGTAGATACGCAGTATTTT. Drawing the rest from reference TRBV9 and TRBJ2-3, the complete variable domain is DSGVTQTPKHLITATGQRVTLRCSPRSGDLSVYWYQQSLDQGLQFLIQYYNGEERAKGNILERFSAQQFPDLHSELNLSSLELGDSALYFCASSRRAGSGEVDTQYFGPGTRLTVL.

The chain recombines TRBV29-1 with TRBJ1-3; 10 nucleotides match TRBD1. The junction had 4 bases not matched to a gene; V was cut back by 3 bases and J by 2 bases. The CDR3 is 15 amino acids. In germline, CDR1 is SQVTM, CDR2 ANQGSEA. CDR3 region: CSVDLGQGTGNTIYF. CDR3 nucleotide sequence: TGCAGCGTTGATCTGGGACAGGGGACTGGAAACACCATATATTTT.